This TCR beta chain was identified during a study of T cells after posttransplantation cyclophosphamide. Study-level results: TRB clonality was highly associated with recipient CMV seropositivity and reactivation. Later blood repertoires were often dominated by clones from the donor CD8+ memory compartment. Tissue-infiltrating T cells from skin or gut overlapped little with blood T cells.

Cyclophosphamide on days +3 and +4 followed busulfan-fludarabine conditioning and a marrow graft. The CDR3 totals 16 residues. V trimming: 2 bases; J trimming: 0 bases; junction bases outside the gene matches: 4. CDR1 and CDR2 from the germline V gene are MNHEY and SMNVEV (reference sequence). Assay used: immunoSEQ multiplex PCR; TCRdb lists only in-frame clones, some missing. The sample yields some 4,200 clones, 77% seen once. To note about this clone: Antigen unknown.

Sequenced here: PBMCs, sampled about 4 weeks after a stem cell transplant with posttransplant cyclophosphamide. The V and J genes are TRBV27 and TRBJ2-3; 8 bases agree with TRBD1. The sequence was collected from a male patient in his forties or fifties who received an allogeneic stem cell transplant from an unrelated donor, was CMV-positive, and had acute GVHD only. A share of the T cells may be of graft donor origin. This CDR3 is CASSLGQGTSTDTQYF. In DNA, the CDR3 is TGTGCCAGCAGTTTAGGACAGGGCACTAGCACAGATACGCAGTATTTT.